Described below is a single T cell receptor (beta chain) sequence and its context. The V end was cut by 4 bases, the J end by 0 bases, with 10 bases between. Germline CDR1 and CDR2: SGHDT and YYEEEE. The length of the CDR3 is 14 residues. The data belong to a study of identifying expanded T cells in peripheral blood. This table comes from immunoSEQ multiplex PCR, and its TCRdb copy is limited to in-frame clones, with some not included. The sample shows roughly 61,000 clones, roughly 89% of them seen only once. Sequenced: blood. The chain carries TRBV5-6 and TRBJ1-1; D gene unclear. The sequence was collected from a person aged 18-69 years in good health. As DNA, the CDR3 is TGTGCCAGCAGCCCGAATATCCTGAACACTGAAGCTTTCTTT. Translation: CASSPNILNTEAFF.